These 11 T cell receptor beta chains were all obtained from the same sample, sequenced in a study of response to subunit inactivated influenza vaccine. TCRdb called the RT-PCR reads again in MiXCR, with one record for every CDR3 protein. The sample records 300,000 to 350,000 distinct CDR3 sequences, about 20% being singletons. The sequenced sample was PBMCs from blood, obtained less than 22 months after vaccination. Every receptor here comes from a man aged 50 to 69 who received an inactivated influenza vaccine.

Note on this clonotype: One end of the junction fails to match germline, which may point to a read error. The chain carries TRBV18 and TRBJ1-5; 9 nucleotides align to TRBD1. The germline V gene encodes CDR1 KGHSH and CDR2 LQKENI. The CDR3 runs to 17 residues. CDR3 protein: CASSLTGGVYSNQPQHF. Written as DNA, the CDR3 is TGTGCTAGCTCACTAACAGGGGGCGTATATAGCAATCAGCCCCAGCATTTT.

The chain couples TRBV29-1 to TRBJ1-2; no reliable D call. This CDR3 contains 14 residues. Germline V gene sequence: CDR1 SQVTM, CDR2 ANQGSEA. The V end was cut by 4 bases, the J end by 2 bases, with 14 bases between. The CDR3 region has the DNA TGCAGCGTTGCCCCCGGCGCGGGGAACTATGGCTACACCTTC. This encodes CSVAPGAGNYGYTF.

This chain connects TRBV2 to TRBJ2-7, with 8 bases identical to TRBD2. J lost 2 bases, V lost 2 bases, and 8 bases had no gene match. The germline V gene encodes CDR1 SNHLY and CDR2 FYNNEI. The CDR3 length is 16 residues. For the CDR3, the DNA is TGTGCCAGCAGTGAACGTGGCGGGGGGCATACCTACGAGCAGTACTTC. The encoded protein is CASSERGGGHTYEQYF.

This rearrangement joins TRBV12-3 or TRBV12-4 to TRBJ2-3, with D uncertain. Trimming left V 1 base short and J 7 bases short, with 6 bases between. The CDR3 loop spans 12 amino acids. The CDR3 here is CASSLVGNTQYF. Here the CDR3 DNA reads TGTGCCAGCAGTTTAGTGGGGAATACGCAGTATTTT.

This clonotype was recorded only once. The V call is TRBV6-1, the J call TRBJ1-5; D is unresolved. Trimming pared 2 bases from V and 11 bases from J, leaving 13 bases between. There are 13 residues in the CDR3. The germline gives CDR1 MNHNS, CDR2 SASEGT. The CDR3 bases are TGTGCCAGCAGTGAATCGATGGTTAGCACCCAGCATTTT. Translation: CASSESMVSTQHF.

This clonotype was seen at least ten times. This rearrangement joins TRBV4-3 to TRBJ1-6; D unresolved. This CDR3 spans 16 amino acids. Germline V gives CDR1 LGHNA, CDR2 YSLEER. Between the trimmed V and J ends, which lost 4 bases and 7 bases, there was a span of 17 bases. The CDR3, as DNA: TGCGCCAGCAGCCTGACCCAAAGGGAGGCAAATTCACCCCTCCACTTT. This encodes CASSLTQREANSPLHF.

This clonotype was seen many times. V gene TRBV2 combines with J gene TRBJ1-4; the D gene is possibly TRBD1 (6 bases). Trimming shortened V by 6 bases and J by 7 bases, and 18 bases separated the two germline ends. This CDR3 has 15 residues. CDR1 and CDR2 from the germline V gene are SNHLY and FYNNEI. Here the CDR3 DNA reads TGTGCCAGCAGAGTACAGGGAAATGGGGGTGAAAAACTGTTTTTT. The encoded protein is CASRVQGNGGEKLFF.

CDR3 nucleotides: TGTGCCAGCAGGTACAGGGAGGCGATGAATGAAAAACTGTTTTTT. This gives the protein CASRYREAMNEKLFF. The chain links TRBV2 to TRBJ1-4; D might be TRBD1 (6 bases). CDR1 and CDR2 (germline): SNHLY, FYNNEI. V lost 6 bases and J lost 5, with 16 bases in between. The CDR3 sequence is 15 residues long.

The chain recombines TRBV27 with TRBJ1-5; D is undetermined. Germline V CDR1 and CDR2: MNHEY, SMNVEV (reference sequence). V gave up 0 bases and J gave up 1 base, with 13 bases separating them. The CDR3 consists of 17 residues. The CDR3 DNA reads TGTGCCAGCAGTTTATCAGGGCCTCCACGGAGCAATCAGCCCCAGCATTTT. Translating gives CASSLSGPPRSNQPQHF.

V gene TRBV4-1 combines with J gene TRBJ1-2, with 10 bases lining up with TRBD1. The germline V gene has CDR1 MGHRA and CDR2 YSYEKL. V was clipped by 3 bases and J by 2 bases; unmatched bases: 9. The CDR3 spans 17 residues. CDR3 amino acids: CASSHHSRDRGNYGYTF. In DNA, the CDR3 is TGCGCCAGCAGCCATCACAGTCGGGACAGGGGAAACTATGGCTACACCTTC.

This clonotype has a handful of counts. The chain links TRBV6-5 to TRBJ1-3; possible D gene TRBD1, 5 bases. V was trimmed by 4 bases and J by 0 bases, leaving 16 bases between them. This CDR3 spans 17 amino acids. The germline CDR1 and CDR2 sequences are MNHEY and SVGAGI. The CDR3 spells CASSSRRGRTSGNTIYF. CDR3 nucleotides: TGTGCCAGCAGTTCCCGGCGGGGACGGACCTCTGGAAACACCATATATTTT.